This TCR delta chain was recovered during a study of gamma-delta chains in newborns, infants, children (dated by TCRdb to between 2017 and 2020). Regarding the research as a whole: According to the study title, microbial exposure causes polyclonal expansion of innate gammadelta T cells right after birth. The study investigated how microbial exposure shaped innate gammadelta T cell populations in human newborns immediately after birth.

The run used an Illumina MiSeq. Clones were re-identified by TCRdb from the public reads with CATT, and rows with the same DNA were merged. This sample has 4,000 or so delta-chain clones in its table, and approximately 2% of those were observed once. The biggest ten clones account for roughly 8.8% of the sample. Reading from cysteine to phenylalanine, the CDR3 counts 19 amino acids. Left in the record is the CDR3 DNA by itself, 57 bases read in frame from the first base. After removal of 3 bases from V and 0 bases from J, the junction retains 8 bases not matched to a gene. As encoded in the germline V gene, CDR1 is GEAIGNYY while CDR2 is EKD. This clone was counted between two and nine times. Its cognate antigen has yet to be identified. Base quality data are lacking; no much larger clone is found one base away.

The TCR was taken from a child who was a newborn, infant or young child, either healthy, febrile or measles-vaccinated (not recorded which). The chain is made from TRDV2 and TRDJ3; TRDD3 aligns with 9 central bases. Sequencing was done on a sample of blood. The DNA reads TGTGCCTGTGACGAAGTACTGGGGGAGAGCTCCTGGGACACCCGACAGATGTTTTTC. Translated, this gives CACDEVLGESSWDTRQMFF.